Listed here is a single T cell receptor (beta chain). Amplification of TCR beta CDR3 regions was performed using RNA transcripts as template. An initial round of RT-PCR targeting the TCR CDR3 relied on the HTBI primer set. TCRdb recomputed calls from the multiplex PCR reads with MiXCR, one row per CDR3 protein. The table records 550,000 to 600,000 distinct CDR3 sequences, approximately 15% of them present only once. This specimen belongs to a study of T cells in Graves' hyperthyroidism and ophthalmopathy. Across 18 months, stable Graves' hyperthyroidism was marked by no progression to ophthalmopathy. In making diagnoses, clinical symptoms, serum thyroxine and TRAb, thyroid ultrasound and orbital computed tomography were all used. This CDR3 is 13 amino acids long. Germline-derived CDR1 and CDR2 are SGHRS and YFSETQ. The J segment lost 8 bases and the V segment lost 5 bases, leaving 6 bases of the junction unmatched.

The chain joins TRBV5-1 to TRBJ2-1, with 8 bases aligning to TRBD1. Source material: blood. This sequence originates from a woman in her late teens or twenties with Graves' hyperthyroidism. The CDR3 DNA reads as TGCGCCAGCAGTTATGGACAGGGCGATGAGCAGTTCTTC. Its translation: CASSYGQGDEQFF.